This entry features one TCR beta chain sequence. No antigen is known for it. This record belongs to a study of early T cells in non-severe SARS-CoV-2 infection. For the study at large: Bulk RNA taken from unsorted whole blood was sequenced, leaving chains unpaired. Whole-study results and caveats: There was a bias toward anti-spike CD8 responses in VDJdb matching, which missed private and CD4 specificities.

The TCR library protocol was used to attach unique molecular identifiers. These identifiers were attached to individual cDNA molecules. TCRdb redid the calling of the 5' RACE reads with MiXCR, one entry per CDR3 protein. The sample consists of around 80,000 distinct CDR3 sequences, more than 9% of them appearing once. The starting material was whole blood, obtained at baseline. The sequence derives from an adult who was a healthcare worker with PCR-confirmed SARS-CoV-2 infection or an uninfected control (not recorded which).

DNA of the CDR3: TGTGCCAGCAGCCGGGACAGGGGATCCTACAATGAGCAGTTCTTC. Protein product: CASSRDRGSYNEQFF. The chain employs TRBV7-6 and TRBJ2-1; TRBD1 matches at 10 bases. The CDR3 runs to 15 residues. Germline CDR1 and CDR2: SGHVS and FNYEAQ. V lost 5 bases, J lost 1 base, and 2 bases stayed unmatched.